This passage covers 27 T cell receptor beta chains from one sample sequenced in a study of technical replicates of blood from a few donors. The repertoire was sequenced with immunoSEQ multiplex PCR; TCRdb's copy has only in-frame clones and lacks some. The table includes 68,000 or so clones, roughly nine tenths detected once. Sequencing was carried out using T cells isolated from PBMCs. The receptors come from a human donor in good health.

A word on this clone: An end of the junction does not agree with germline; a read error may underlie this. This chain uses TRBV19 with TRBJ1-5, with 9 nucleotides matching TRBD1. CDR3 length: 15 amino acids. Germline V gene lookup returns CDR1 LNHDA and CDR2 SQIVND (reference sequence). The CDR3 is CASNIQGAKNQPQHF. The CDR3 nucleotides are TGTGCCAGTAATATACAGGGGGCGAAGAATCAGCCCCAGCATTTT.

The rearrangement links TRBV29-1 to TRBJ1-1, with a tentative D call TRBD1 (5 bases). Trimming took off 1 base at V and 4 bases at J, with 13 bases between the two ends. From germline, CDR1 is SQVTM and CDR2 ANQGSEA. The CDR3 has 14 residues. The CDR3 is CSVEGWDGSTEAFF. The DNA for the CDR3 is TGCAGCGTTGAAGGTTGGGACGGGAGCACTGAAGCTTTCTTT.

This chain connects TRBV6-5 to TRBJ2-5, with D possibly being TRBD2 (5 bases). CDR3 length equals 14 residues. Germline V gene lookup returns CDR1 MNHEY and CDR2 SVGAGI. V gave up 5 bases and J gave up 0 bases, with 10 bases separating them. The CDR3 DNA follows: TGTGCCAGCAGTGGGAGACATTACCAAGAGACCCAGTACTTC. It codes for CASSGRHYQETQYF.

This chain links TRBV6-5 with TRBJ2-3; D may be TRBD2 (6 bases). V lost 4 bases, J lost 0 bases, and 11 bases lay in between. Looked up from germline, CDR1 is MNHEY and CDR2 is SVGAGI. This CDR3 has 15 residues. CDR3 amino acids: CASSSPSESTDTQYF. CDR3 nucleotides: TGTGCCAGCAGTTCCCCTAGCGAAAGCACAGATACGCAGTATTTT.

The chain combines TRBV28 with TRBJ1-2; D is uncertain. Per germline, CDR1 MDHEN and CDR2 SYDVKM. This CDR3 is 13 amino acids long. Trimming took off 2 bases at V and 1 base at J, with 5 bases between the two ends. CDR3 loop: CASSLVNNYGYTF. CDR3 nucleotides: TGTGCCAGCAGTTTAGTAAATAACTATGGCTACACCTTC.

The DNA for the CDR3 is TGTGCCAGCAGCCCGCGGGGGGTTCATGAGCAGTACTTC. Translating gives CASSPRGVHEQYF. The chain is built from TRBV7-9 and TRBJ2-7, with 8 bases lining up with TRBD2. Germline values: CDR1 SEHNR, CDR2 FQNEAQ (reference sequence). The trim removed 5 bases at V and 7 bases at J, leaving 7 bases unmatched. The CDR3 runs to 13 residues. Using reference TRBV7-9 and TRBJ2-7 for the parts outside the CDR3, the full variable domain is DTGVSQNPRHKITKRGQNVTFRCDPISEHNRLYWYRQTLGQGPEFLTYFQNEAQLEKSRLLSDRFSAERPKGSFSTLEIQRTEQGDSAMYLCASSPRGVHEQYFGPGTRLTVT.

This chain connects TRBV28 to TRBJ2-7; 7 nucleotides line up with TRBD2. The CDR3 is made up of 15 amino acids. From germline, CDR1 is MDHEN and CDR2 SYDVKM. V shed 6 bases and J 0 bases; nucleotides not matched to a gene: 8. The CDR3 coding sequence is TGTGCCAGCAGAATGATGGGAGGGCCCTCCTACGAGCAGTACTTC. Translation: CASRMMGGPSYEQYF.

This chain connects TRBV7-9 to TRBJ2-7; 9 bases match TRBD1. This CDR3 has 15 amino acids. V was pared by 5 bases and J by 4 bases, with 9 bases of the junction left unmatched. The V gene's germline CDR1 is SEHNR and CDR2 FQNEAQ (reference sequence). CDR3 protein: CASSPRDRDFYEQYF. For the CDR3, the DNA is TGTGCCAGCAGCCCAAGGGACAGGGACTTTTACGAGCAGTACTTC. The whole variable domain, filled in from reference TRBV7-9 and TRBJ2-7, reads DTGVSQNPRHKITKRGQNVTFRCDPISEHNRLYWYRQTLGQGPEFLTYFQNEAQLEKSRLLSDRFSAERPKGSFSTLEIQRTEQGDSAMYLCASSPRDRDFYEQYFGPGTRLTVT.

The V and J genes are TRBV28 and TRBJ2-7; 8 nucleotides align to TRBD1. Germline CDR1 and CDR2: MDHEN and SYDVKM. Unmatched junction bases numbered 7, after V lost 8 bases and J lost 1 base. The CDR3 is made up of 14 amino acids. The CDR3 sequence: CASGKDRVSYEQYF. CDR3 nucleotides: TGTGCCAGCGGAAAGGACAGGGTGTCCTACGAGCAGTACTTC.

The V gene is TRBV11-2, the J gene TRBJ1-2, with 7 bases identical to TRBD1. Unmatched junction bases numbered 4, after V lost 6 bases and J lost 3 bases. CDR1 is SGHAT and CDR2 is FQNNGV in the germline V gene. The CDR3 extends over 13 amino acids. The DNA of the CDR3 is TGTGCCAGCAGGTCAACAGGGGACTATGGCTACACCTTC. As protein: CASRSTGDYGYTF. The full variable domain, with the rest looked up from reference TRBV11-2 and TRBJ1-2, is EAGVAQSPRYKIIEKRQSVAFWCNPISGHATLYWYQQILGQGPKLLIQFQNNGVVDDSQLPKDRFSAERLKGVDSTLKIQPAKLEDSAVYLCASRSTGDYGYTFGSGTRLTVV.

The gene calls are TRBV9 and TRBJ1-2, with 10 bases lining up with TRBD1. Trimming took 4 bases from V and 6 from J; bases not matched to a gene: 3. In germline, CDR1 is SGDLS, CDR2 YYNGEE. This CDR3 has 13 residues. The CDR3 DNA sequence: TGTGCCAGCAGCCTCGGGACAGGGGATGGCTACACCTTC. Protein: CASSLGTGDGYTF.

V gene TRBV4-2 combines with J gene TRBJ1-2; a possible D gene is TRBD1 (6 bases). The CDR3 spans 14 residues. The germline V gene has CDR1 LGHNA and CDR2 YNFKEQ. Trimming removed 5 bases at V and 4 bases at J, with 14 bases between. This chain's CDR3 is CASSTRTEGYGYTF. For the CDR3, the DNA is TGTGCCAGCAGCACCCGGACAGAGGGCTATGGCTACACCTTC.

This chain uses TRBV11-3 with TRBJ1-1, with D perhaps TRBD1 (5 bases). This CDR3 is 14 amino acids long. Germline V gives CDR1 SGHNT, CDR2 YENEEA. V lost 3 bases and J 0 bases, leaving 8 bases between the germline ends. CDR3 DNA: TGTGCCAGCAGCTTTAGACAGATGAACACTGAAGCTTTCTTT. This gives the protein CASSFRQMNTEAFF.

About this clone: One end of the junction does not line up with germline, which may come from a read error. V is TRBV6-6 and J is TRBJ1-2; possible D gene TRBD1, 6 bases. The CDR3 sequence is 11 residues long. Germline lookup yields CDR1 MNHNY and CDR2 SVGAGI (reference sequence). The CDR3 reads CASRQTGKSWF. The CDR3 coding sequence is TGTGCCAGCAGACAAACAGGGAAATCATGGTTC.

V usage is TRBV5-6 and J usage is TRBJ1-2; 7 bases are a match to TRBD1. V dropped 4 bases and J dropped 2; count of bases not matched to a gene: 11. The CDR3 is 16 amino acids. CDR1 SGHDT and CDR2 YYEEEE come from the germline V gene. CDR3 residues: CASSETGTEYNYGYTF. CDR3 DNA: TGTGCCAGCAGCGAGACCGGGACAGAATACAACTATGGCTACACCTTC.

CDR3: CASSLGDLNGYTF. The CDR3 region has the DNA TGTGCCAGCAGCTTGGGCGATCTGAATGGCTACACCTTC. The chain couples TRBV5-6 to TRBJ1-2; D not certain. The V end lost 0 bases, the J end lost 6 bases, and 9 bases lay between the germline ends. Germline assignment: CDR1 SGHDT and CDR2 YYEEEE. The CDR3 consists of 13 residues.

The chain recombines TRBV7-9 with TRBJ2-1, with 8 bases that match TRBD1. The ends lost 6 bases at V and 0 bases at J; junction bases unmatched: 4. Germline CDR1 SEHNR, CDR2 FQNEAQ (reference sequence). CDR3 length equals 15 residues. The CDR3: CASRDTGGSYNEQFF. The CDR3 DNA is TGTGCCAGCAGGGATACAGGGGGCTCCTACAATGAGCAGTTCTTC.

V usage is TRBV2 and J usage is TRBJ2-7; D unresolved. Trimming shortened V by 5 bases and J by 2 bases, and 16 bases separated the two germline ends. The CDR3 extends over 15 amino acids. Germline V lookup: CDR1 SNHLY, CDR2 FYNNEI. CDR3 sequence reads: CASSPSSVRPYEQYF. DNA of the CDR3: TGTGCCAGCAGTCCGTCCAGCGTTCGACCCTACGAGCAGTACTTC.

This clone was found once. The V and J genes are TRBV19 and TRBJ1-2; 8 nucleotides agree with TRBD1. V was clipped by 2 bases and J by 3 bases; unmatched bases: 5. The CDR3 is made up of 15 amino acids. Germline V gives CDR1 LNHDA, CDR2 SQIVND (reference sequence). The CDR3 nucleotides read TGTGCCAGTAGTATAAAGGCAGGGGGCTACTATGGCTACACCTTC. Protein: CASSIKAGGYYGYTF. Filled out from reference TRBV19 and TRBJ1-2, the complete variable domain reads DGGITQSPKYLFRKEGQNVTLSCEQNLNHDAMYWYRQDPGQGLRLIYYSQIVNDFQKGDIAEGYSVSREKKESFPLTVTSAQKNPTAFYLCASSIKAGGYYGYTFGSGTRLTVV.

The gene calls are TRBV27 and TRBJ2-1; possible D gene TRBD2, 5 bases. The CDR3 extends over 13 amino acids. Germline V lookup: CDR1 MNHEY, CDR2 SMNVEV (reference sequence). The V end lost 0 bases, the J end lost 7 bases, and 7 bases lay between the germline ends. CDR3 amino acids: CASSLSRGNEQFF. The CDR3 region has the DNA TGTGCCAGCAGTTTATCACGAGGGAATGAGCAGTTCTTC.

The V and J genes are TRBV4-1 and TRBJ1-1; D remains unclear. In germline, CDR1 is MGHRA, CDR2 YSYEKL. Deletions cut 0 bases from V and 0 bases from J, with 11 bases between. CDR3 length: 16 residues. CDR3 sequence (DNA): TGCGCCAGCAGCCAAGATCCCCAGTCTGTGAACACTGAAGCTTTCTTT. Translating gives CASSQDPQSVNTEAFF.

This chain uses TRBV30 with TRBJ1-1, with a possible D match to TRBD1 (5 bases). The V end lost 3 bases, the J end lost 5 bases, and 16 bases lay between the germline ends. Germline V gives CDR1 GTSNPN, CDR2 SVGIG (reference sequence). This CDR3 spans 14 amino acids. CDR3 loop: CAWSMLQEGTEAFF. DNA for the CDR3: TGTGCCTGGAGCATGCTTCAGGAGGGGACTGAAGCTTTCTTT.

The chain is built from TRBV7-6 and TRBJ2-7; 9 positions agree with TRBD1. Germline V gene lookup returns CDR1 SGHVS and CDR2 FNYEAQ. The J segment lost 2 bases and the V segment lost 3 bases, leaving 5 bases of the junction unmatched. CDR3 length: 15 amino acids. CDR3 protein: CASSLGTGNAYEQYF. The CDR3 DNA sequence: TGTGCCAGCAGCTTGGGGACAGGGAACGCCTACGAGCAGTACTTC.

The V and J genes are TRBV19 and TRBJ2-7; D not resolved. Germline V CDR1 and CDR2: LNHDA, SQIVND (reference sequence). With 4 bases removed from V and 1 base from J, the gap between germline ends came to 8 bases. The CDR3 totals 13 residues. In nucleotides, the CDR3 is TGTGCCAGTAGTACTGGGCCTTCCTACGAGCAGTACTTC. It yields the protein CASSTGPSYEQYF.

The chain couples TRBV7-2 to TRBJ2-3, with 7 positions matching TRBD2. CDR3 size: 15 residues. CDR1 is SGHTA and CDR2 is FQGNSA in the germline V gene. V was pared by 1 base and J by 5 bases, with 6 bases of the junction left unmatched. The CDR3 coding sequence is TGTGCCAGCAGCTTAGGCGCGGGAGCCAGAGATACGCAGTATTTT. As protein: CASSLGAGARDTQYF. Combining the CDR3 with reference TRBV7-2 and TRBJ2-3 gives the whole variable domain GAGVSQSPSNKVTEKGKDVELRCDPISGHTALYWYRQSLGQGLEFLIYFQGNSAPDKSGLPSDRFSAERTGGSVSTLTIQRTQQEDSAVYLCASSLGAGARDTQYFGPGTRLTVL.

This chain links TRBV6-7 with TRBJ1-1; D remains ambiguous. TRBV6-7 is an ORF for which the function is uncertain. CDR3 length equals 13 residues. Trimming removed 2 bases at V and 6 bases at J, with 10 bases between. The CDR3 spells CASSYKNMPEAFF. The CDR3 nucleotides are TGTGCCAGCAGTTACAAAAACATGCCTGAAGCTTTCTTT.

This chain joins TRBV6-1 and TRBJ1-4; TRBD1 aligns across 8 bases. V lost 7 bases, J lost 10 bases, and 5 bases stayed unmatched. CDR3 length: 12 amino acids. In germline, CDR1 is MNHNS, CDR2 SASEGT. This CDR3 reads CASTIDRGKLFF. The CDR3 DNA follows: TGTGCCAGCACTATCGACAGGGGAAAACTGTTTTTT.